These 10 T cell receptor beta chains came from one sample sequenced in a study of identical twins. Each CDR3 protein is one row after TCRdb ran MiXCR on the 5' RACE reads. The sample has about 890,000 distinct CDR3 sequences; more than 9% are singletons. These data are also associated with another study on yellow fever vaccine responses in identical twins.

The sequenced sample was PBMCs. These receptors originate from a woman in her late teens or twenties in good health.

The chain combines TRBV5-1 with TRBJ1-2; 9 bases are shared with TRBD1. Germline CDR1 SGHRS, CDR2 YFSETQ. The CDR3 is 15 amino acids. The V and J ends lost 0 bases and 5 bases, in that order; junction bases with no gene match: 5. The CDR3 DNA reads as TGCGCCAGCAGCTTGGAGGGACAGGGTCTGTATGGCTACACCTTC. Translated: CASSLEGQGLYGYTF.

This clonotype was detected once. The chain recombines TRBV7-6 with TRBJ2-1; 8 bases are a match to TRBD1. The CDR3 runs 15 residues. With 1 base clipped from V and 7 bases from J, the junction kept 6 bases outside the gene matches. In germline, CDR1 is SGHVS, CDR2 FNYEAQ. The CDR3 coding sequence is TGTGCCAGCAGCTTAGTCGACAGGGGAGTGAATGAGCAGTTCTTC. This encodes CASSLVDRGVNEQFF.

The rearrangement joins TRBV10-3 to TRBJ2-5; D might be TRBD1 (6 bases). The V end was cut by 2 bases, the J end by 0 bases, with 13 bases between. Germline V gives CDR1 ENHRY, CDR2 SYGVKD. The CDR3 is 16 residues long. The CDR3 DNA is TGTGCCATCAGTGAGGCCAGGTGGACAGACCAAGAGACCCAGTACTTC. Protein sequence: CAISEARWTDQETQYF.

This clonotype was detected a few times. Germline is not matched at one junction end, which may reflect a read error. The chain links TRBV20-1 to TRBJ2-4, with D maybe TRBD1 (6 bases). Per germline, CDR1 DFQATT and CDR2 SNEGSKA (reference sequence). The CDR3 spans 12 residues. The DNA of the CDR3 is TGCAGTGCTAGAGATGGGACAAGTAGGCTCCACTTC. Protein sequence: CSARDGTSRLHF.

There are a few counts of this clonotype. The chain combines TRBV12-3 or TRBV12-4 with TRBJ2-1; D is possibly TRBD2 (5 bases). Trimming took 5 bases from V and 5 from J, leaving 7 bases between them. CDR3 size: 12 residues. CDR3 residues: CASSLTNNEQFF. As DNA, the CDR3 is TGTGCCAGCAGTCTGACTAACAATGAGCAGTTCTTC.

The gene calls are TRBV18 and TRBJ2-5; 7 nucleotides match TRBD2. V trimming: 8 bases; J trimming: 5 bases; junction bases outside the gene matches: 8. CDR1 and CDR2 (germline): KGHSH, LQKENI. This CDR3 spans 13 amino acids. The CDR3 nucleotides are TGTGCCAGCACAACTTTAGCGGGTGAGACCCAGTACTTC. It yields the protein CASTTLAGETQYF.

This clonotype was detected a few times. This chain uses TRBV10-3 with TRBJ2-3; D is possibly TRBD2 (6 bases). This CDR3 has 14 amino acids. From germline, CDR1 is ENHRY and CDR2 SYGVKD. The germline V and J ends were trimmed by 3 bases and 4 bases, with 11 bases remaining between them. The CDR3 protein is CAISDGPGADTQYF. The CDR3 region has the DNA TGTGCCATCAGTGACGGACCGGGAGCAGATACGCAGTATTTT.

The chain recombines TRBV6-1 with TRBJ1-2, with 7 bases that match TRBD1. V gave up 7 bases and J gave up 2 bases; unmatched junction bases: 7. The CDR3 totals 14 residues. The germline V gene has CDR1 MNHNS and CDR2 SASEGT. The CDR3 spells CASNTGAANYGYTF. The DNA of the CDR3 is TGTGCCAGCAATACAGGGGCCGCAAACTATGGCTACACCTTC.

There are a few counts of this clonotype. This chain joins TRBV12-3 or TRBV12-4 and TRBJ2-1; D might be TRBD1 or TRBD2, each matching 5 bases. This CDR3 spans 14 amino acids. Trimming took 3 bases from V and 3 from J, leaving 9 bases between them. CDR3 amino acids: CASSLQGRYNEQFF. CDR3 bases: TGTGCCAGCAGTTTGCAGGGACGCTACAATGAGCAGTTCTTC.

This clonotype appeared a few times. The V and J genes are TRBV11-2 and TRBJ1-2, with 7 bases identical to TRBD1. CDR3 length: 17 residues. Trimming cost V 4 bases and J 5 bases; bases outside gene matches: 16. CDR1 and CDR2 (germline): SGHAT, FQNNGV. CDR3 region: CASSSESRQGPIYGYTF. The CDR3 DNA is TGTGCCAGCAGCTCTGAATCGCGACAGGGCCCCATTTATGGCTACACCTTC.